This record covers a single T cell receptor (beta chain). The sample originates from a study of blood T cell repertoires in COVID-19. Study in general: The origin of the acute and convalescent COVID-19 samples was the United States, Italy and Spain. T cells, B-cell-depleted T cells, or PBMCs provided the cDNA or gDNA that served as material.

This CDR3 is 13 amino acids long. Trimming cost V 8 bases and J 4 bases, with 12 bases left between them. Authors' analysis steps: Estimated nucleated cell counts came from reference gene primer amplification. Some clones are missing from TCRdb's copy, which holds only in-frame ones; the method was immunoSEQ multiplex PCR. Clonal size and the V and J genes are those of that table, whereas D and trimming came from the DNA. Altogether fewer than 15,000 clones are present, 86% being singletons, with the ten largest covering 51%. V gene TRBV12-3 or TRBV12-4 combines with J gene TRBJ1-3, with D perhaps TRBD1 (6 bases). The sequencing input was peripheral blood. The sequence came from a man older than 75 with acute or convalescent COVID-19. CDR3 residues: CASGDNRGNTIYF. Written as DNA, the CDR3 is TGTGCCAGCGGGGACAACCGGGGAAACACCATATATTTT.